One sample yielded the 30 T cell receptor beta chains listed below, sequenced in a study of T cell responses to AZD1222 COVID-19 vaccine (dated by TCRdb to the early 2020s). Libraries were constructed by the immunoSEQ multiplex PCR assay. As stored in TCRdb, this immuneACCESS dataset retains in-frame rearrangements with V and J assigned. A fraction of the clones does not appear; measured against another copy, unresolved V genes explain less than half of the discrepancy, and the remainder lacks a known reason. This sample comprises some 180,000 clones, 94% of them detected only once. Roughly 1.7% of the sample goes to the ten largest clones. This specimen's time point label, interpreted: about 28 days (+/-7) after the second vaccine dose. The source material was peripheral blood, sampled 28 days after the second AZD1222 dose. These receptors were collected from an adult who received the AZD1222 COVID-19 vaccine.

This rearrangement joins TRBV7-3 to TRBJ2-7; TRBD1 aligns across 8 bases. V shed 5 bases, J shed 6 bases, and the junction held 9 bases outside the gene matches. The CDR3 length is 14 residues. The V gene's germline CDR1 is SGHTA and CDR2 FQGTGA. CDR3 protein: CASSPTGTGSEQYF. CDR3 nucleotides: TGTGCCAGCAGCCCAACCGGGACAGGCAGCGAGCAGTACTTC.

The genes are TRBV5-4 and TRBJ1-2, with TRBD1 matching 10 bases. There are 13 residues in the CDR3. Trimming at V came to 4 bases and at J to 8 bases, leaving 5 bases not matched to a gene. Germline V gene data show CDR1 as SGHNT and CDR2 as YYREEE (reference sequence). The CDR3 loop is CASSVTGGEGYTF. The CDR3 DNA reads as TGTGCCAGCAGCGTGACAGGGGGCGAGGGCTACACCTTC.

CDR3 region: CAISESPGVKGYTF. CDR3 in DNA: TGTGCCATCAGTGAGTCTCCAGGGGTAAAGGGCTACACCTTC. The chain carries TRBV10-3 and TRBJ1-2, with TRBD1 as a possible D gene (6 bases). Trimming took off 0 bases at V and 8 bases at J, with 13 bases between the two ends. Germline V gene lookup returns CDR1 ENHRY and CDR2 SYGVKD. This CDR3 comprises 14 residues.

The rearrangement joins TRBV12-3 or TRBV12-4 to TRBJ1-1; D uncertain. Trimming took off 3 bases at V and 5 bases at J, with 7 bases between the two ends. The CDR3 runs to 12 residues. Here the CDR3 DNA reads TGTGCCAGCAGTTTTACGGGGACTGAAGCTTTCTTT. Its translation: CASSFTGTEAFF.

The chain joins TRBV6-1 to TRBJ2-3; 16 bases align to TRBD2. The CDR3 covers 16 residues. Germline CDR1 reads MNHNS; CDR2 reads SASEGT. Trimming took 3 bases from V and 6 from J; bases not matched to a gene: 3. CDR3 sequence: CASSEGLAGGSDTQYF. The CDR3 region has the DNA TGTGCCAGCAGTGAGGGACTAGCGGGAGGGTCTGATACGCAGTATTTT.

The CDR3 sequence: CASSLDRAGEAFF. The CDR3 bases are TGTGCCAGCAGCTTAGATAGGGCAGGGGAAGCTTTCTTT. The chain is built from TRBV11-2 and TRBJ1-1, with D maybe TRBD1 (5 bases). This CDR3 is built from 13 residues. Per germline, CDR1 SGHAT and CDR2 FQNNGV. Trimming took off 0 bases at V and 8 bases at J, with 10 bases between the two ends.

The J gene is TRBJ1-1, the V gene TRBV5-4; D gene uncertain. There are 16 residues in the CDR3. V was trimmed by 4 bases and J by 4 bases, leaving 20 bases between them. The germline V gene has CDR1 SGHNT and CDR2 YYREEE (reference sequence). DNA for the CDR3: TGTGCCAGCAGCGGCGAAATGAACTGGAAGGCCACTGAAGCTTTCTTT. Translating it yields CASSGEMNWKATEAFF.

As regards this clone: The identical CDR3 is also encoded by other nucleotide sequences in the sample. J is TRBJ2-7 and V is TRBV27, with D tentatively TRBD2 (7 bases). Per germline, CDR1 MNHEY and CDR2 SMNVEV (reference sequence). V shed 6 bases and J shed 3 bases, with 12 bases lying between them. The CDR3 is 13 amino acids. This CDR3 reads CASRPGGLYEQYF. As DNA, the CDR3 is TGTGCCAGCAGACCCGGGGGGCTCTACGAGCAGTACTTC.

This chain joins TRBV6-5 and TRBJ1-3, with no clear D. This CDR3 has 16 residues. The V and J ends lost 0 bases and 0 bases respectively, with 9 bases between them. Per the germline V gene, CDR1 is MNHEY and CDR2 is SVGAGI. The CDR3 nucleotides read TGTGCCAGCAGTTACTCGCCCAGCGGCTCTGGAAACACCATATATTTT. It yields the protein CASSYSPSGSGNTIYF.

The chain has TRBV7-9 and TRBJ1-4; perhaps TRBD1 as D (5 bases). The CDR3 is 15 amino acids. The germline V and J ends were trimmed by 5 bases and 2 bases, with 12 bases remaining between them. CDR1 is SEHNR, CDR2 FQNEAQ, per germline (reference sequence). The CDR3 region is CASSPDGGTNEKLFF. The CDR3 DNA is TGTGCCAGCAGCCCCGATGGGGGGACTAATGAAAAACTGTTTTTT.

The chain has TRBV6-5 and TRBJ1-2, with 9 bases aligning to TRBD1. Germline CDR1 is MNHEY and CDR2 is SVGAGI. The V gene end was trimmed by 2 bases and the J gene end by 8 bases; junction bases not matched to a gene: 9. The CDR3 extends over 15 amino acids. CDR3 amino acids: CASSYVDRGSSGYTF. CDR3 sequence (DNA): TGTGCCAGCAGTTACGTGGACAGGGGATCGTCAGGCTACACCTTC.

The rearrangement joins TRBV12-3 or TRBV12-4 to TRBJ1-1; no firm D call. The CDR3 runs 13 residues. V dropped 3 bases and J dropped 1 base, with 6 bases sitting between them. The CDR3 is CASSFGENTEAFF. The CDR3 nucleotides read TGTGCCAGCAGTTTCGGGGAGAACACTGAAGCTTTCTTT.

J is TRBJ1-3 and V is TRBV28; the D is unclear. CDR1 MDHEN and CDR2 SYDVKM come from the germline V gene. The CDR3 spans 13 residues. V was shortened by 2 bases and J by 9 bases, with 11 bases between the two germline ends. For the CDR3, the DNA is TGTGCCAGCAGTTTAAGGTTCGGCTCCACCATATATTTT. This encodes CASSLRFGSTIYF.

The chain links TRBV19 to TRBJ2-7, with D perhaps given as TRBD1 or TRBD2 (6 bases each). Germline V gives CDR1 LNHDA, CDR2 SQIVND (reference sequence). The CDR3 is 14 residues long. V shed 3 bases and J shed 2 bases, with 11 bases lying between them. This CDR3 is CASSIRGRTYEQYF. CDR3 nucleotides: TGTGCCAGTAGTATCCGGGGGCGCACCTACGAGCAGTACTTC. Full variable domain (remainder filled in from reference TRBV19 and TRBJ2-7): DGGITQSPKYLFRKEGQNVTLSCEQNLNHDAMYWYRQDPGQGLRLIYYSQIVNDFQKGDIAEGYSVSREKKESFPLTVTSAQKNPTAFYLCASSIRGRTYEQYFGPGTRLTVT.

The chain combines TRBV5-1 with TRBJ1-1, with TRBD1 identical over 7 bases. V lost 4 bases to trimming and J lost 0 bases; unmatched junction nucleotides: 6. The length of the CDR3 is 15 residues. The germline V gene has CDR1 SGHRS and CDR2 YFSETQ. As DNA, the CDR3 is TGCGCCAGCAGCATACAACAGGGGATGAACACTGAAGCTTTCTTT. As protein: CASSIQQGMNTEAFF. The whole variable domain, filled in from reference TRBV5-1 and TRBJ1-1, reads KAGVTQTPRYLIKTRGQQVTLSCSPISGHRSVSWYQQTPGQGLQFLFEYFSETQRNKGNFPGRFSGRQFSNSRSEMNVSTLELGDSALYLCASSIQQGMNTEAFFGQGTRLTVV.

The chain combines TRBV19 with TRBJ1-1; TRBD1 is a possible D gene (5 bases). This CDR3 is built from 14 residues. Trimming removed 6 bases at V and 5 bases at J, with 16 bases between. Per germline, CDR1 LNHDA and CDR2 SQIVND (reference sequence). The CDR3 DNA is TGTGCCAGTAGCTCAGGGTTTGGGGGGACTGAAGCTTTCTTT. Protein product: CASSSGFGGTEAFF.

V is TRBV14 and J is TRBJ2-1, with D tentatively TRBD1 or TRBD2 (5 bases each). Germline CDR1 is SGHDN and CDR2 is FVKESK. The CDR3 has 16 amino acids. The V end lost 4 bases, the J end lost 2 bases, and 15 bases lay between the germline ends. CDR3 sequence: CASSPTRGRTYNEQFF. The CDR3 region has the DNA TGTGCCAGCAGCCCTACGAGGGGCCGCACCTACAATGAGCAGTTCTTC.

V usage is TRBV28 and J usage is TRBJ1-1; 8 bases are shared with TRBD1. V lost 7 bases, J lost 9 bases, and 13 bases stayed unmatched. Germline CDR1 MDHEN, CDR2 SYDVKM. The CDR3 is 14 amino acids. CDR3 sequence reads: CASTEDRVVVKAFF. DNA of the CDR3: TGTGCCAGCACCGAGGACAGGGTCGTCGTTAAAGCTTTCTTT.

V gene TRBV19 combines with J gene TRBJ2-5; 8 nucleotides align to TRBD1. Germline V gene sequence: CDR1 LNHDA, CDR2 SQIVND (reference sequence). This CDR3 is built from 13 residues. V trimming: 6 bases; J trimming: 3 bases; junction bases outside the gene matches: 3. DNA for the CDR3: TGTGCCAGTAGCCGGACAGGGAAAGAGACCCAGTACTTC. This encodes CASSRTGKETQYF.

V is TRBV7-2 and J is TRBJ2-3; unclear D gene. Trimming left V 5 bases short and J 3 bases short, with 6 bases between. The CDR3 has 12 amino acids. Germline V gene sequence: CDR1 SGHTA, CDR2 FQGNSA. The CDR3, as DNA: TGTGCCAGCAGCCTTCGGACAGATACGCAGTATTTT. This gives the protein CASSLRTDTQYF. The full variable domain, in which reference TRBV7-2 and TRBJ2-3 provide the parts outside the CDR3, is GAGVSQSPSNKVTEKGKDVELRCDPISGHTALYWYRQSLGQGLEFLIYFQGNSAPDKSGLPSDRFSAERTGGSVSTLTIQRTQQEDSAVYLCASSLRTDTQYFGPGTRLTVL.

The V and J genes are TRBV15 and TRBJ2-7; D not resolved. CDR3 size: 14 residues. V gave up 0 bases and J gave up 0 bases, with 6 bases separating them. Germline assignment: CDR1 LNHNV and CDR2 YYDKDF (reference sequence). This CDR3 is CATSRDRSSYEQYF. The DNA of the CDR3 is TGTGCCACCAGCAGAGATCGGAGCTCCTACGAGCAGTACTTC.

In DNA form, the CDR3 reads TGTGCCAGCACCCCCGGTGGGGCAGAGCATGGCTACACCTTC. This translates into CASTPGGAEHGYTF. This rearrangement joins TRBV7-9 to TRBJ1-2, with a possible D match to TRBD1 (5 bases). This CDR3 region has 14 residues. Per germline, CDR1 SEHNR and CDR2 FQNEAQ (reference sequence). V was pared by 7 bases and J by 6 bases, with 18 bases between.

The table lists this clone with many counts. The chain couples TRBV6-4 to TRBJ1-5; weak D call: TRBD1 (5 bases). Trimming shortened V by 10 bases and J by 3 bases, and 19 bases separated the two germline ends. Looked up from germline, CDR1 is MRHNA and CDR2 is SNTAGT. The CDR3 runs to 15 residues. The CDR3 nucleotides read TGTGCCACCGACGAGAGGGGAAGGTACAATCAGCCCCAGCATTTT. Its translation is CATDERGRYNQPQHF.

The chain is built from TRBV7-2 and TRBJ1-2; D possibly corresponds to TRBD1 (6 bases). Looked up from germline, CDR1 is SGHTA and CDR2 is FQGNSA. The CDR3 extends over 13 amino acids. V was cut by 4 bases and J by 4 bases, with 10 bases left in between. The CDR3 loop is CASSWDTSYGYTF. CDR3 nucleotide sequence: TGTGCCAGCAGCTGGGACACTTCCTATGGCTACACCTTC.

The chain couples TRBV28 to TRBJ1-5, with D perhaps matching TRBD1 (6 bases). Trimming took 6 bases from V and 0 from J, leaving 12 bases between them. The CDR3 totals 15 residues. Germline lookup yields CDR1 MDHEN and CDR2 SYDVKM. The CDR3, as DNA: TGTGCCAGCAGGGAAGGGGGAGATAGCAATCAGCCCCAGCATTTT. Translating gives CASREGGDSNQPQHF.

V is TRBV5-4 and J is TRBJ1-1; 10 nucleotides agree with TRBD1. V gave up 0 bases and J gave up 5 bases; unmatched junction bases: 4. This CDR3 comprises 15 residues. In germline, CDR1 is SGHNT, CDR2 YYREEE (reference sequence). The DNA of the CDR3 is TGTGCCAGCAGCTTGGGCGACAGGGGGCGGACTGAAGCTTTCTTT. It specifies CASSLGDRGRTEAFF.

V and J are TRBV7-3 and TRBJ2-1; a weak D match, TRBD2 (5 bases). V shed 2 bases and J shed 0 bases, with 8 bases lying between them. Germline-derived CDR1 and CDR2 are SGHTA and FQGTGA. The CDR3 has 15 residues. The CDR3 nucleotides read TGTGCCAGCAGCTTAGAGGGAAACTCCTACAATGAGCAGTTCTTC. This sequence encodes CASSLEGNSYNEQFF.

The rearrangement links TRBV4-1 to TRBJ1-1; weak D call: TRBD1 (5 bases). V was clipped by 2 bases and J by 2 bases, with 12 bases between them. CDR1 and CDR2 (germline): MGHRA, YSYEKL. This CDR3 has 15 residues. The CDR3 sequence is CASSQIDRRNTEAFF. In DNA, the CDR3 is TGCGCCAGCAGCCAAATTGACAGACGAAACACTGAAGCTTTCTTT.

V gene TRBV19 combines with J gene TRBJ1-2; D is perhaps TRBD1 (5 bases). With 7 bases removed from V and 7 bases from J, the gap between germline ends came to 10 bases. Germline assignment: CDR1 LNHDA and CDR2 SQIVND (reference sequence). The CDR3 covers 11 residues. The DNA for the CDR3 is TGTGCCAGTAAAAAGGGGCTTGGCTACACCTTC. Residues: CASKKGLGYTF.

This CDR3 is CASTITGVSYEQYF. The CDR3 bases are TGTGCCAGCACCATAACGGGGGTCTCCTACGAGCAGTACTTC. This chain uses TRBV2 with TRBJ2-7; possibly TRBD2 for D (6 bases). The CDR3 extends over 14 amino acids. Looked up from germline, CDR1 is SNHLY and CDR2 is FYNNEI. Trimming removed 7 bases from V and 0 bases from J, with 13 bases in between. The variable domain in full, completed from reference TRBV2 and TRBJ2-7, reads EPEVTQTPSHQVTQMGQEVILRCVPISNHLYFYWYRQILGQKVEFLVSFYNNEISEKSEIFDDQFSVERPDGSNFTLKIRSTKLEDSAMYFCASTITGVSYEQYFGPGTRLTVT.